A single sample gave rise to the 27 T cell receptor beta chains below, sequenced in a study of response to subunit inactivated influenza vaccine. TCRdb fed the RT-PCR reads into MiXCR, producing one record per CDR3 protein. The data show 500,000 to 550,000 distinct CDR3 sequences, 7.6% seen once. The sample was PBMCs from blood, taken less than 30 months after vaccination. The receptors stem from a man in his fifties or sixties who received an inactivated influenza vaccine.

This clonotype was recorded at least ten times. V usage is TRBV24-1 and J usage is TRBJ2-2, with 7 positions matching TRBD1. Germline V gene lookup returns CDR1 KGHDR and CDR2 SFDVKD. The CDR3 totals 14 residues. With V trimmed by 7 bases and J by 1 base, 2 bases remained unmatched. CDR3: CATSRTGNTGELFF. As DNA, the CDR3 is TGTGCCACCAGCAGGACAGGGAACACCGGGGAGCTGTTTTTT.

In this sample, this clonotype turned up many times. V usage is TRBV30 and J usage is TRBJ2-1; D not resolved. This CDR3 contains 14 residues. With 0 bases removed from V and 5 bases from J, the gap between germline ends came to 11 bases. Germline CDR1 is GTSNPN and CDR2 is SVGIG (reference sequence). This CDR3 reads CAWSVGLGNNEQFF. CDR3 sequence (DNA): TGTGCCTGGAGTGTAGGTCTCGGAAACAATGAGCAGTTCTTC. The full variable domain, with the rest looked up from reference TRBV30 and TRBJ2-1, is SQTIHQWPATLVQPVGSPLSLECTVEGTSNPNLYWYRQAAGRGLQLLFYSVGIGQISSEVPQNLSASRPQDRQFILSSKKLLLSDSGFYLCAWSVGLGNNEQFFGPGTRLTVL.

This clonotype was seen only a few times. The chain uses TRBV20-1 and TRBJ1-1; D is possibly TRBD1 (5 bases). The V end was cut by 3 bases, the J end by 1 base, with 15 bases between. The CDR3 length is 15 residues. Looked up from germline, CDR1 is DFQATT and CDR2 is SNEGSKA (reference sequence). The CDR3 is CSASILETENTEAFF. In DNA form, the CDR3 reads TGCAGTGCTAGCATCCTGGAGACAGAGAACACTGAAGCTTTCTTT.

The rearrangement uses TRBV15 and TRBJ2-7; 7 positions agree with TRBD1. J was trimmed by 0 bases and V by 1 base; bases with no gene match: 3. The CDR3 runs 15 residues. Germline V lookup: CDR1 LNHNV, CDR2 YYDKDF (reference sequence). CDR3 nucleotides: TGTGCCACCAGCAGAGCCAGGGGGATCTCCTACGAGCAGTACTTC. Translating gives CATSRARGISYEQYF.

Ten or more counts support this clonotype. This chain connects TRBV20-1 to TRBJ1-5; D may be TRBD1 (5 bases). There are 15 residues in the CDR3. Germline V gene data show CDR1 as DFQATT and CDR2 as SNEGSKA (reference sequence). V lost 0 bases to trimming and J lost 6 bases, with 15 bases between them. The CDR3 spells CSAREGAGGSQPQHF. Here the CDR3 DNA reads TGCAGTGCTAGAGAGGGCGCGGGGGGGAGTCAGCCCCAGCATTTT.

The CDR3 sequence is CASSQEIRNTEAFF. The CDR3, as DNA: TGCGCCAGCAGCCAAGAAATAAGGAACACTGAAGCTTTCTTT. The rearrangement links TRBV4-1 to TRBJ1-1; D not certain. The CDR3 runs to 14 residues. Trimming removed 0 bases from V and 1 base from J, with 6 bases in between. CDR1 MGHRA and CDR2 YSYEKL come from the germline V gene.

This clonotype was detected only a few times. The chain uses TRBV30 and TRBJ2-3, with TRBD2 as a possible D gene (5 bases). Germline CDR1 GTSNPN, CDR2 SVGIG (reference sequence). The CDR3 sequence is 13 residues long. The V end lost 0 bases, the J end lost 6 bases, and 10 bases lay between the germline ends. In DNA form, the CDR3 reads TGTGCCTGGAGTGTTCTAGCCCCGGATACGCAGTATTTT. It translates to CAWSVLAPDTQYF.

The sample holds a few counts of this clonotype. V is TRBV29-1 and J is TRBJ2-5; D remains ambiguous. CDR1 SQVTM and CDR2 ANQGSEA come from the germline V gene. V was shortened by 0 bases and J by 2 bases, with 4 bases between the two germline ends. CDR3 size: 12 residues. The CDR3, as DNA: TGCAGCGTTGAAGAACTACAAGAGACCCAGTACTTC. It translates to CSVEELQETQYF.

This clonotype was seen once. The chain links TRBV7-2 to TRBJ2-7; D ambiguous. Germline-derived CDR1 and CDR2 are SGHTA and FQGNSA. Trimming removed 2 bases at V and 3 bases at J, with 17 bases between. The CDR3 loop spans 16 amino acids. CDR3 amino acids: CASSLMALGNGYEQYF. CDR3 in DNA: TGTGCCAGCAGCTTAATGGCCCTGGGCAACGGCTACGAGCAGTACTTC.

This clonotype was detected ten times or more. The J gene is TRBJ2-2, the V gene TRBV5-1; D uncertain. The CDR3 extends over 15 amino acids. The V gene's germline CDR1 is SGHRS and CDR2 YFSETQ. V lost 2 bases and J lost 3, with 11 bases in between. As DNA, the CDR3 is TGCGCCAGCAGCTTCCGGGCCCTTTACACCGGGGAGCTGTTTTTT. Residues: CASSFRALYTGELFF.

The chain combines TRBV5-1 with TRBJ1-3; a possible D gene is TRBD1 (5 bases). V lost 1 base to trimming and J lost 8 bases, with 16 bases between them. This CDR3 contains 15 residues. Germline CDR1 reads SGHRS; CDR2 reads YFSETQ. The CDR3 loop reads CASSLNPGEGYTIYF. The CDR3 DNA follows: TGCGCCAGCAGCTTGAATCCGGGGGAAGGATACACCATATATTTT.

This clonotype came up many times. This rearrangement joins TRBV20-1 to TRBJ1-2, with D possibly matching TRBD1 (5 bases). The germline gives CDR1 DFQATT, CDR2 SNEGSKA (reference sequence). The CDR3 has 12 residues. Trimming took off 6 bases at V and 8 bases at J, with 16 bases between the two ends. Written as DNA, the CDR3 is TGCAGTGCAGCCGGGACCCCGAAAGGCTACACCTTC. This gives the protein CSAAGTPKGYTF.

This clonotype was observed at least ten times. The CDR3 coding sequence is TGTGCCAGCAGTCTTAGCGGGGGGGCAGAGACCCAGTACTTC. Its translation is CASSLSGGAETQYF. This chain links TRBV12-3 or TRBV12-4 with TRBJ2-5; TRBD2 matches at 11 bases. This CDR3 has 14 residues. With V trimmed by 5 bases and J by 4 bases, 3 bases remained unmatched.

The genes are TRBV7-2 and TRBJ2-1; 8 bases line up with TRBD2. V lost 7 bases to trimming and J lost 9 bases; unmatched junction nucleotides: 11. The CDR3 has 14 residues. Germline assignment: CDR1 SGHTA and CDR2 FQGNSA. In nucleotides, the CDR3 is TGTGCCAGCACTCGGGGGGGAGGTGTTCGTGAGCAGTTCTTC. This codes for CASTRGGGVREQFF.

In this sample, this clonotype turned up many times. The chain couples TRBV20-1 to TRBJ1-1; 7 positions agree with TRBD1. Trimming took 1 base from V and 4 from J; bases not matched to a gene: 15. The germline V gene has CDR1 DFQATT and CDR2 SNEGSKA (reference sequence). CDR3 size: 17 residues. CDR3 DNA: TGCAGTGCTAGAGCCGACTTGACAGGGTGGTTTGGCACTGAAGCTTTCTTT. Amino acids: CSARADLTGWFGTEAFF.

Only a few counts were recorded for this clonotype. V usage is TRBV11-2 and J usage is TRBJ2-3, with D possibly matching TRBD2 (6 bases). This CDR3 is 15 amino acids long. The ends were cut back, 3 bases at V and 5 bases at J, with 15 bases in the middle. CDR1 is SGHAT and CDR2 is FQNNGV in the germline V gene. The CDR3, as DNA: TGTGCCAGCAGCTTGCAGGCCCCCGGGAGAGATACGCAGTATTTT. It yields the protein CASSLQAPGRDTQYF.

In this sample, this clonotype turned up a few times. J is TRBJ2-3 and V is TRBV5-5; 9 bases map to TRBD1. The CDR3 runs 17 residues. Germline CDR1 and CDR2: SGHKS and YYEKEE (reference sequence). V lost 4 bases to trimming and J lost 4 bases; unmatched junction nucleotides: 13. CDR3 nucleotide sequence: TGTGCCAGCAGCGCAAACAGGGGGCGCCCCGTCGCAGATACGCAGTATTTT. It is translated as CASSANRGRPVADTQYF.

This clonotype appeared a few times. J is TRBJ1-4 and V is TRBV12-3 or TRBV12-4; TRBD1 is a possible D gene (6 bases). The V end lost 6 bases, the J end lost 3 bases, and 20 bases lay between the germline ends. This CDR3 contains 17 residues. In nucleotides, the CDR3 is TGTGCCAGCAGCCCCCGGGGTTGGGGGCAGTCTAATGAAAAACTGTTTTTT. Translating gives CASSPRGWGQSNEKLFF.

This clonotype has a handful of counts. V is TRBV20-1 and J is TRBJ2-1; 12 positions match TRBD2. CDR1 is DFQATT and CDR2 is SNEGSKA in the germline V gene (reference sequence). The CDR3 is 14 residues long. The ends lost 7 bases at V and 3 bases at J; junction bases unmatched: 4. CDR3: CSVPGLAGYNEQFF. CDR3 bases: TGCAGTGTCCCGGGACTAGCGGGCTACAATGAGCAGTTCTTC.

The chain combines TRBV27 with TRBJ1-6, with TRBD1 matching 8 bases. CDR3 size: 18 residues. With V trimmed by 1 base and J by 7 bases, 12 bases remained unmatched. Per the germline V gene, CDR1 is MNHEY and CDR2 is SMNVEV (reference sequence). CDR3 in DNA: TGTGCCAGCAGTTTATACCAGCTACGGACAGGGCGGAATTCACCCCTCCACTTT. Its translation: CASSLYQLRTGRNSPLHF.

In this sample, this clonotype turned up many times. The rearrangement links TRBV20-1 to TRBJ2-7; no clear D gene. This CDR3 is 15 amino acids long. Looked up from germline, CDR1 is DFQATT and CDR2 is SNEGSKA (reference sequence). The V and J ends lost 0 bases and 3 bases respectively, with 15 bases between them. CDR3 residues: CSARDISGPDYEQYF. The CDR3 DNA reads TGCAGTGCTAGAGATATATCAGGACCCGACTACGAGCAGTACTTC.

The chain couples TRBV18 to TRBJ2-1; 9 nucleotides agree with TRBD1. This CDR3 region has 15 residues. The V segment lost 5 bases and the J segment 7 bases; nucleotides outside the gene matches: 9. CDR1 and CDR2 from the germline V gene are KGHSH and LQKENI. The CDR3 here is CASSTAGTGMNEQFF. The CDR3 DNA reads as TGTGCCAGCTCAACAGCCGGGACAGGGATGAATGAGCAGTTCTTC.

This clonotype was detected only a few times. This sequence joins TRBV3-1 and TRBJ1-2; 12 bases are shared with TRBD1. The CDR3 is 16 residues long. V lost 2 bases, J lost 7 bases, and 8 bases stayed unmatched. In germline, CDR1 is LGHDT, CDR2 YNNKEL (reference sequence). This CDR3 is CASSQPGQGASGGYTF. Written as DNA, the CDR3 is TGTGCCAGCAGCCAACCGGGACAGGGGGCAAGTGGTGGCTACACCTTC.

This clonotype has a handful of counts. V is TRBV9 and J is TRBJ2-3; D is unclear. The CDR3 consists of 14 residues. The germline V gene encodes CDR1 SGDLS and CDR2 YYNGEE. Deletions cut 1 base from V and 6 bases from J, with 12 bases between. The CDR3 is CASSVTTLRDTQYF. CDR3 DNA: TGTGCCAGCAGCGTAACGACCCTTAGGGATACGCAGTATTTT.

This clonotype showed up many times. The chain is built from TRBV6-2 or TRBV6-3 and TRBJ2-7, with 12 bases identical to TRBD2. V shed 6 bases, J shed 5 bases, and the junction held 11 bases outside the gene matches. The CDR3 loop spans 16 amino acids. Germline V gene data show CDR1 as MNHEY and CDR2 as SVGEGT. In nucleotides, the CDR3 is TGTGCCAGCAGCCAACAGACTAGCGGGAGACCTAACGAGCAGTACTTC. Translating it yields CASSQQTSGRPNEQYF.

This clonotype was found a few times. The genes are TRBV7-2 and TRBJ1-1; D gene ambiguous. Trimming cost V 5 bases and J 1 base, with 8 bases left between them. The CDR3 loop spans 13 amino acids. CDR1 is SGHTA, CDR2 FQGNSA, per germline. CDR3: CASSTQANTEAFF. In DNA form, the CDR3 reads TGTGCCAGCAGCACGCAGGCGAACACTGAAGCTTTCTTT.

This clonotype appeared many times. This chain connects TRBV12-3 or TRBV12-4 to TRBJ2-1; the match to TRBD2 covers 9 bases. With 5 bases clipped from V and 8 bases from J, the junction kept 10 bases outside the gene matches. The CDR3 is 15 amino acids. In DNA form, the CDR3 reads TGTGCCAGCAGTGAGCTAGCGGGGTTGGTCCATGAGCAGTTCTTC. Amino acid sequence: CASSELAGLVHEQFF.